One sample yielded the 23 T cell receptor beta chains listed below, sequenced in a study of T cell repertoires in cytomegalovirus infection. Each CDR3 protein gets one entry after TCRdb re-called the reads with MiXCR. Found here are around 550,000 distinct CDR3 sequences, less than 30% of them singletons; the top ten hold less than 15%. Material for sequencing was PBMCs. The receptors come from a human donor in good health (CMV status not recorded). Some clones in this sample may be carry-over from other donors' samples.

This sequence joins TRBV7-6 and TRBJ1-2; 7 bases agree with TRBD1. The CDR3 extends over 15 amino acids. Unmatched junction bases numbered 8, after V lost 4 bases and J lost 3 bases. The germline V gene has CDR1 SGHVS and CDR2 FNYEAQ. CDR3 region: CASSYNRGSYYGYTF. CDR3 bases: TGTGCCAGCAGCTACAACAGGGGCTCTTACTATGGCTACACCTTC.

The rearrangement joins TRBV20-1 to TRBJ1-5, with TRBD1 as a possible D gene (6 bases). CDR3 size: 14 residues. Germline V gives CDR1 DFQATT, CDR2 SNEGSKA (reference sequence). Trimming left V 2 bases short and J 6 bases short, with 14 bases between. CDR3 sequence reads: CSARQGIMGQPQHF. For the CDR3, the DNA is TGCAGTGCTAGACAGGGGATAATGGGTCAGCCCCAGCATTTT.

The V call is TRBV7-9, the J call TRBJ2-3; tentative D call: TRBD1 (6 bases). CDR3 size: 15 residues. CDR1 is SEHNR and CDR2 is FQNEAQ in the germline V gene (reference sequence). Trimming took 6 bases from V and 3 from J, leaving 16 bases between them. CDR3 loop: CASSQRAGVTDTQYF. The CDR3 nucleotides are TGTGCCAGCAGTCAAAGGGCAGGGGTGACAGATACGCAGTATTTT.

In this sample, this clonotype turned up many times. CDR3 nucleotides: TGTGCCAGCAGCTTGGGACTAAGCACAGATACGCAGTATTTT. Translating gives CASSLGLSTDTQYF. The chain combines TRBV7-6 with TRBJ2-3, with TRBD2 matching over 7 bases. V was pared by 3 bases and J by 0 bases, with 0 bases of the junction left unmatched. This CDR3 is built from 14 residues. CDR1 SGHVS and CDR2 FNYEAQ come from the germline V gene.

The chain combines TRBV27 with TRBJ1-2; no firm D call. Trimming shortened V by 2 bases and J by 6 bases, and 7 bases separated the two germline ends. Germline V lookup: CDR1 MNHEY, CDR2 SMNVEV (reference sequence). The CDR3 consists of 12 residues. The CDR3 reads CASSLIGDGYTF. CDR3 nucleotides: TGTGCCAGCAGTTTAATTGGTGATGGCTACACCTTC.

This clonotype has a handful of counts. V usage is TRBV19 and J usage is TRBJ1-5; D call uncertain. Trimming removed 5 bases at V and 1 base at J, with 18 bases between. This CDR3 contains 17 residues. Germline lookup yields CDR1 LNHDA and CDR2 SQIVND (reference sequence). The CDR3: CASSLRGDVLSNQPQHF. The CDR3 DNA is TGTGCCAGTAGTTTACGGGGTGACGTTCTGAGCAATCAGCCCCAGCATTTT.

This chain uses TRBV28 with TRBJ1-2; D is undetermined. CDR1 MDHEN and CDR2 SYDVKM come from the germline V gene. CDR3 length: 14 amino acids. The V and J ends lost 5 bases and 5 bases respectively, with 15 bases between them. In DNA, the CDR3 is TGTGCCAGCAGTCTAAAAGTCTCGGGTTATGGCTACACCTTC. Translation gives CASSLKVSGYGYTF.

This clonotype was counted ten times or more. This sequence joins TRBV7-8 and TRBJ1-1, with unresolved D. The CDR3 length is 15 residues. Germline loops: CDR1 SGHVS, CDR2 FQNEAQ. Between the trimmed V and J ends, which lost 2 bases and 0 bases, there was a span of 10 bases. The CDR3 here is CASSLIGSVNTEAFF. For the CDR3, the DNA is TGTGCCAGCAGCTTAATAGGTTCGGTGAACACTGAAGCTTTCTTT.

V gene TRBV11-3 combines with J gene TRBJ2-2, with 9 bases lining up with TRBD2. CDR3 length equals 14 residues. Germline assignment: CDR1 SGHNT and CDR2 YENEEA. V was clipped by 6 bases and J by 7 bases; unmatched bases: 6. CDR3 residues: CASRVRLAVGELFF. The CDR3 DNA is TGTGCCAGCAGGGTTAGACTAGCGGTCGGGGAGCTGTTTTTT.

The chain recombines TRBV28 with TRBJ2-6, with D uncertain. The CDR3 sequence is 13 residues long. CDR1 MDHEN and CDR2 SYDVKM come from the germline V gene. The V end lost 2 bases, the J end lost 10 bases, and 9 bases lay between the germline ends. The chain's CDR3 is CASSLGVENVLTF. CDR3 nucleotide sequence: TGTGCCAGCAGTTTAGGGGTAGAAAACGTCCTGACTTTC.

The rearrangement uses TRBV7-3 and TRBJ1-1; possibly TRBD1 for D (6 bases). CDR1 is SGHTA, CDR2 FQGTGA, per germline. V was trimmed by 0 bases and J by 5 bases, leaving 13 bases between them. The CDR3 is 15 amino acids. CDR3: CASSLTTGRWTEAFF. The CDR3 DNA is TGTGCCAGCAGCTTAACAACAGGGCGATGGACTGAAGCTTTCTTT.

This rearrangement joins TRBV20-1 to TRBJ2-4; D possibly corresponds to TRBD1 (6 bases). In germline, CDR1 is DFQATT, CDR2 SNEGSKA (reference sequence). The ends were cut back, 6 bases at V and 5 bases at J, with 14 bases in the middle. This CDR3 spans 13 amino acids. The DNA of the CDR3 is TGCAGTGCCCAGACAAGGACAGAAAACATTCAGTACTTC. Its translation: CSAQTRTENIQYF.

The V and J genes are TRBV7-9 and TRBJ1-2; D is uncertain. The CDR3 loop spans 12 amino acids. V shed 3 bases and J shed 6 bases, with 8 bases lying between them. Germline V gives CDR1 SEHNR, CDR2 FQNEAQ (reference sequence). CDR3 sequence reads: CASSFGLDGYTF. The CDR3 DNA sequence: TGTGCCAGCAGCTTTGGACTCGATGGCTACACCTTC.

This clonotype was picked up many times. This rearrangement joins TRBV7-8 to TRBJ2-3, with 11 bases fitting TRBD2. CDR3 size: 19 residues. Germline CDR1 SGHVS, CDR2 FQNEAQ. V was clipped by 6 bases and J by 3 bases; unmatched bases: 17. In DNA form, the CDR3 reads TGTGCCAGCAGGCCGTCCCGGCCGGGACTAGCGGAGGTTACAGATACGCAGTATTTT. Residues: CASRPSRPGLAEVTDTQYF.

V is TRBV19 and J is TRBJ1-5; 8 nucleotides line up with TRBD1. CDR1 LNHDA and CDR2 SQIVND come from the germline V gene (reference sequence). The CDR3 covers 14 residues. V trimming: 4 bases; J trimming: 3 bases; junction bases outside the gene matches: 2. CDR3 in DNA: TGTGCCAGTAGTAGGACAGGGAACAATCAGCCCCAGCATTTT. Residues: CASSRTGNNQPQHF.

The chain recombines TRBV7-2 with TRBJ2-2; TRBD2 matches at 9 bases. The germline gives CDR1 SGHTA, CDR2 FQGNSA. CDR3 length: 17 amino acids. The J segment lost 5 bases and the V segment lost 1 base, leaving 8 bases of the junction unmatched. The CDR3 region is CASSLDASGIRTGELFF. DNA of the CDR3: TGTGCCAGCAGCTTAGATGCTAGCGGGATTCGGACCGGGGAGCTGTTTTTT.

This clonotype has ten or more counts. The rearrangement uses TRBV11-2 and TRBJ1-3; 10 bases are a match to TRBD1. This CDR3 is 15 amino acids long. Per germline, CDR1 SGHAT and CDR2 FQNNGV. Trimming cost V 4 bases and J 7 bases; bases outside gene matches: 7. CDR3 DNA sequence: TGTGCCAGCAGCTCCTCAGAGGGACAGGGGAACACCATATATTTT. It codes for CASSSSEGQGNTIYF. The full variable domain, in which reference TRBV11-2 and TRBJ1-3 provide the parts outside the CDR3, is EAGVAQSPRYKIIEKRQSVAFWCNPISGHATLYWYQQILGQGPKLLIQFQNNGVVDDSQLPKDRFSAERLKGVDSTLKIQPAKLEDSAVYLCASSSSEGQGNTIYFGEGSWLTVV.

The rearrangement links TRBV15 to TRBJ2-2; no clear D gene. The CDR3 consists of 15 residues. The germline gives CDR1 LNHNV, CDR2 YYDKDF (reference sequence). The V end was cut by 0 bases, the J end by 1 base, with 6 bases between. The CDR3 DNA follows: TGTGCCACCAGCAGAGATCGGAGGAACACCGGGGAGCTGTTTTTT. Its translation is CATSRDRRNTGELFF.

The chain carries TRBV28 and TRBJ1-2, with 7 bases lining up with TRBD1. The ends lost 6 bases at V and 6 bases at J; junction bases unmatched: 7. Germline V CDR1 and CDR2: MDHEN, SYDVKM. The CDR3 has 13 amino acids. CDR3 nucleotide sequence: TGTGCCAGCAGATCGGGACAGCGAGATGGCTACACCTTC. It specifies CASRSGQRDGYTF.

This clonotype was seen more than once but under ten times. The genes are TRBV12-3 or TRBV12-4 and TRBJ2-7; tentative D call: TRBD1 (6 bases). V was trimmed by 7 bases and J by 2 bases, leaving 15 bases between them. The CDR3 sequence is 14 residues long. The chain's CDR3 is CASTAGDIAYEQYF. CDR3 nucleotides: TGTGCCAGCACCGCCGGGGACATTGCCTACGAGCAGTACTTC.

In its sample, this clonotype was seen many times. V gene TRBV7-2 combines with J gene TRBJ2-3; D perhaps matches TRBD1 (6 bases). Germline values: CDR1 SGHTA, CDR2 FQGNSA. This CDR3 contains 14 residues. V was trimmed by 2 bases and J by 4 bases, leaving 10 bases between them. In DNA, the CDR3 is TGTGCCAGCAGCTTAACAGGGAGCCCAGATACGCAGTATTTT. Translation: CASSLTGSPDTQYF.

The chain combines TRBV27 with TRBJ1-2; D is undetermined. CDR1 is MNHEY, CDR2 SMNVEV, per germline (reference sequence). The CDR3 contains 16 residues. The ends were cut back, 0 bases at V and 0 bases at J, with 11 bases in the middle. CDR3 loop: CASSLSVGVTNYGYTF. As DNA, the CDR3 is TGTGCCAGCAGTTTATCGGTGGGCGTCACTAACTATGGCTACACCTTC.

CDR3 amino acids: CASSQQIYGYTF. The CDR3 DNA reads TGTGCCAGCAGCCAACAGATATATGGCTACACCTTC. This chain joins TRBV3-1 and TRBJ1-2; the D is unclear. Germline CDR1 reads LGHDT; CDR2 reads YNNKEL (reference sequence). This CDR3 has 12 amino acids. V was clipped by 2 bases and J by 5 bases, with 6 bases between them.